These 13 T cell receptor beta chains were all obtained from the same sample, sequenced in a study of T cell repertoires in cytomegalovirus infection. TCRdb reprocessed the reads with MiXCR, giving one entry per CDR3 protein. The data show approximately 340,000 distinct CDR3 sequences, with almost 30% seen just once and 20% held by the top ten. For these receptors, no antigen is known. Sample: cultured PBMCs, taken from culture after CMV antigen stimulation. The receptors originated from a human donor in good health (CMV status not recorded). Some clones in this sample may be carry-over from other donors' samples.

The V gene is TRBV6-2 or TRBV6-3, the J gene TRBJ2-1; 9 nucleotides match TRBD2. V lost 7 bases and J lost 1; bases outside the gene matches: 5. CDR3 size: 15 residues. Germline V CDR1 and CDR2: MNHEY, SVGEGT. The CDR3 sequence is CASISLAGSYNEQFF. CDR3 DNA sequence: TGTGCCAGCATTTCCCTAGCGGGATCCTACAATGAGCAGTTCTTC.

This chain joins TRBV7-9 and TRBJ1-6, with 9 positions matching TRBD1. The CDR3 loop spans 18 amino acids. Germline CDR1 and CDR2: SEHNR and FQNEAQ (reference sequence). J lost 9 bases, V lost 2 bases, and 14 bases had no gene match. The CDR3 region has the DNA TGTGCCAGCAGCTTATCCCGGTCCGGGACAGGGTTATTTTCACCCCTCCACTTT. Its translation is CASSLSRSGTGLFSPLHF.

CDR3 sequence: CASSEAPGANTGELFF. In nucleotides, the CDR3 is TGTGCCAGCAGTGAAGCGCCAGGGGCCAACACCGGGGAGCTGTTTTTT. The V call is TRBV6-1, the J call TRBJ2-2; perhaps TRBD1 as D (6 bases). Between the trimmed V and J ends, which lost 0 bases and 2 bases, there was a span of 10 bases. The CDR3 is made up of 16 amino acids. The germline V gene encodes CDR1 MNHNS and CDR2 SASEGT.

This rearrangement joins TRBV7-8 to TRBJ2-1; 15 positions agree with TRBD2. The V segment lost 5 bases and the J segment 8 bases; nucleotides outside the gene matches: 10. CDR1 is SGHVS, CDR2 FQNEAQ, per germline. The CDR3 loop spans 17 amino acids. The CDR3 region has the DNA TGTGCCAGCAGCCTAGGACTAGCGGGAGGGCTTGGCGATGAGCAGTTCTTC. As protein: CASSLGLAGGLGDEQFF. The variable domain in full, completed from reference TRBV7-8 and TRBJ2-1, reads GAGVSQSPRYKVAKRGQDVALRCDPISGHVSLFWYQQALGQGPEFLTYFQNEAQLDKSGLPSDRFFAERPEGSVSTLKIQRTQQEDSAVYLCASSLGLAGGLGDEQFFGPGTRLTVL.

CDR3 nucleotide sequence: TGTGCCAGCAGCTTAGCAGATCGTGACAGGGGGTCACCCCTCCACTTT. Its translation: CASSLADRDRGSPLHF. The chain couples TRBV7-9 to TRBJ1-6; 9 positions match TRBD1. There are 16 residues in the CDR3. Per germline, CDR1 SEHNR and CDR2 FQNEAQ (reference sequence). After removal of 0 bases from V and 10 bases from J, the junction contained 7 bases not matched to a gene.

This sequence joins TRBV6-1 and TRBJ1-1, with a weak D call TRBD1 (5 bases). V was pared by 5 bases and J by 3 bases, with 10 bases between. Germline V lookup: CDR1 MNHNS, CDR2 SASEGT. The CDR3 has 13 amino acids. The CDR3 coding sequence is TGTGCCAGCAGTTTGGGGACCTACACTGAAGCTTTCTTT. Translated: CASSLGTYTEAFF.

The rearrangement links TRBV3-1 to TRBJ1-4; perhaps TRBD1 as D (5 bases). Looked up from germline, CDR1 is LGHDT and CDR2 is YNNKEL (reference sequence). Trimming pared 4 bases from V and 0 bases from J, leaving 9 bases between. The CDR3 is made up of 15 amino acids. The CDR3 loop is CASSPGAATNEKLFF. In DNA form, the CDR3 reads TGTGCCAGCAGCCCCGGGGCAGCAACTAATGAAAAACTGTTTTTT.

The V and J genes are TRBV27 and TRBJ2-1; TRBD2 matches at 7 bases. The CDR3 loop spans 18 amino acids. After removal of 5 bases from V and 4 bases from J, the junction contained 17 bases not matched to a gene. Germline assignment: CDR1 MNHEY and CDR2 SMNVEV (reference sequence). The CDR3 is CASSPSPGGGGLYNEQFF. CDR3 DNA: TGTGCCAGCAGTCCCTCCCCGGGGGGAGGCGGTTTGTACAATGAGCAGTTCTTC.

The chain carries TRBV19 and TRBJ2-6, with TRBD1 identical over 7 bases. The CDR3 is 17 amino acids. Germline V gives CDR1 LNHDA, CDR2 SQIVND (reference sequence). The V segment lost 0 bases and the J segment 2 bases; nucleotides outside the gene matches: 4. The CDR3 nucleotides are TGTGCCAGTAGTATAGAATACAGGGGAACTGGGGCCAACGTCCTGACTTTC. Protein: CASSIEYRGTGANVLTF.

The gene calls are TRBV19 and TRBJ1-3, with 8 bases matching TRBD1. V was pared by 5 bases and J by 5 bases, with 8 bases of the junction left unmatched. The CDR3 is 15 residues long. Germline CDR1 LNHDA, CDR2 SQIVND (reference sequence). The CDR3 sequence: CASSDRTGKRNTIYF. The CDR3 bases are TGTGCCAGTAGTGACCGGACAGGGAAAAGAAACACCATATATTTT.

V usage is TRBV18 and J usage is TRBJ1-6; D gene uncertain. Germline CDR1 KGHSH, CDR2 LQKENI. The CDR3 loop spans 15 amino acids. Trimming left V 1 base short and J 10 bases short, with 14 bases between. In DNA form, the CDR3 reads TGTGCCAGCTCACCACAGGACCAAACTACCTCACCCCTCCACTTT. It specifies CASSPQDQTTSPLHF. Looking up the rest from reference TRBV18 and TRBJ1-6 gives the full variable domain: NAGVMQNPRHLVRRRGQEARLRCSPMKGHSHVYWYRQLPEEGLKFMVYLQKENIIDESGMPKERFSAEFPKEGPSILRIQQVVRGDSAAYFCASSPQDQTTSPLHFGNGTRLTVT.

The V call is TRBV5-1, the J call TRBJ2-5; 9 nucleotides align to TRBD2. CDR3 length: 17 amino acids. CDR1 and CDR2 (germline): SGHRS, YFSETQ. V was clipped by 0 bases and J by 6 bases; unmatched bases: 12. The CDR3 is CASSLDGAGGPRKTQYF. In DNA, the CDR3 is TGCGCCAGCAGCTTGGATGGGGCGGGAGGGCCCCGGAAGACCCAGTACTTC. Variable domain in full (rest from reference TRBV5-1 and TRBJ2-5): KAGVTQTPRYLIKTRGQQVTLSCSPISGHRSVSWYQQTPGQGLQFLFEYFSETQRNKGNFPGRFSGRQFSNSRSEMNVSTLELGDSALYLCASSLDGAGGPRKTQYFGPGTRLLVL.

This chain joins TRBV27 and TRBJ2-2, with D tentatively TRBD2 (6 bases). The CDR3 extends over 14 amino acids. Between the trimmed V and J ends, which lost 6 bases and 5 bases, there was a span of 13 bases. The V gene's germline CDR1 is MNHEY and CDR2 SMNVEV (reference sequence). The CDR3 here is CASSRDGRTGELFF. The CDR3 nucleotides read TGTGCCAGCAGCAGGGACGGGAGAACCGGGGAGCTGTTTTTT.